Included here is one T cell receptor (beta chain) sequence, with context. Expressed TCRB transcripts were sequenced after all isolated RNA was converted to cDNA. Some clones are missing from TCRdb's copy, which holds only in-frame ones; the method was immunoSEQ multiplex PCR. The sample lists a few hundred thousand clones, roughly 16% occurring once. The data belong to a study of beta chain features in type 1 diabetes. Germline V gene lookup returns CDR1 MDHEN and CDR2 SYDVKM. Trimming removed 5 bases from V and 8 bases from J; junction bases left unmatched: 6. The CDR3 extends over 14 amino acids. The chain employs TRBV28 and TRBJ2-1; TRBD1 agrees at 10 bases. Sequenced input: naive CD4+ T cells from blood. This sequence was found in a woman younger than 35 in good health. CDR3 protein: CASSPWTGGDEQFF. The CDR3 coding sequence is TGTGCCAGCAGTCCCTGGACAGGGGGAGATGAGCAGTTCTTC.